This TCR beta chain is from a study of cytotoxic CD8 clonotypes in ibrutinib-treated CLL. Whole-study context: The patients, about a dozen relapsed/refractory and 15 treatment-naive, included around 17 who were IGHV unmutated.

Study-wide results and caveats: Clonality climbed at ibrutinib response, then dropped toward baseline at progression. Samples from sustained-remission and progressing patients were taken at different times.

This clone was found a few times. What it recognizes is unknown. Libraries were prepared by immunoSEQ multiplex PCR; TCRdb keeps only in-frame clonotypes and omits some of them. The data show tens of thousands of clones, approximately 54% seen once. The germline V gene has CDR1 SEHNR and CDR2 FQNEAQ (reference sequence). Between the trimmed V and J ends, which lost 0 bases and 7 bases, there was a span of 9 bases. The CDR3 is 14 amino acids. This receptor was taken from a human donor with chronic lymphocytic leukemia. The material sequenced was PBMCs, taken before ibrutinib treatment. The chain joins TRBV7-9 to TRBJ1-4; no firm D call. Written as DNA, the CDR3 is TGTGCCAGCAGCTTAGCAGGTTCGAGTGAAAAACTGTTTTTT. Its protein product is CASSLAGSSEKLFF.